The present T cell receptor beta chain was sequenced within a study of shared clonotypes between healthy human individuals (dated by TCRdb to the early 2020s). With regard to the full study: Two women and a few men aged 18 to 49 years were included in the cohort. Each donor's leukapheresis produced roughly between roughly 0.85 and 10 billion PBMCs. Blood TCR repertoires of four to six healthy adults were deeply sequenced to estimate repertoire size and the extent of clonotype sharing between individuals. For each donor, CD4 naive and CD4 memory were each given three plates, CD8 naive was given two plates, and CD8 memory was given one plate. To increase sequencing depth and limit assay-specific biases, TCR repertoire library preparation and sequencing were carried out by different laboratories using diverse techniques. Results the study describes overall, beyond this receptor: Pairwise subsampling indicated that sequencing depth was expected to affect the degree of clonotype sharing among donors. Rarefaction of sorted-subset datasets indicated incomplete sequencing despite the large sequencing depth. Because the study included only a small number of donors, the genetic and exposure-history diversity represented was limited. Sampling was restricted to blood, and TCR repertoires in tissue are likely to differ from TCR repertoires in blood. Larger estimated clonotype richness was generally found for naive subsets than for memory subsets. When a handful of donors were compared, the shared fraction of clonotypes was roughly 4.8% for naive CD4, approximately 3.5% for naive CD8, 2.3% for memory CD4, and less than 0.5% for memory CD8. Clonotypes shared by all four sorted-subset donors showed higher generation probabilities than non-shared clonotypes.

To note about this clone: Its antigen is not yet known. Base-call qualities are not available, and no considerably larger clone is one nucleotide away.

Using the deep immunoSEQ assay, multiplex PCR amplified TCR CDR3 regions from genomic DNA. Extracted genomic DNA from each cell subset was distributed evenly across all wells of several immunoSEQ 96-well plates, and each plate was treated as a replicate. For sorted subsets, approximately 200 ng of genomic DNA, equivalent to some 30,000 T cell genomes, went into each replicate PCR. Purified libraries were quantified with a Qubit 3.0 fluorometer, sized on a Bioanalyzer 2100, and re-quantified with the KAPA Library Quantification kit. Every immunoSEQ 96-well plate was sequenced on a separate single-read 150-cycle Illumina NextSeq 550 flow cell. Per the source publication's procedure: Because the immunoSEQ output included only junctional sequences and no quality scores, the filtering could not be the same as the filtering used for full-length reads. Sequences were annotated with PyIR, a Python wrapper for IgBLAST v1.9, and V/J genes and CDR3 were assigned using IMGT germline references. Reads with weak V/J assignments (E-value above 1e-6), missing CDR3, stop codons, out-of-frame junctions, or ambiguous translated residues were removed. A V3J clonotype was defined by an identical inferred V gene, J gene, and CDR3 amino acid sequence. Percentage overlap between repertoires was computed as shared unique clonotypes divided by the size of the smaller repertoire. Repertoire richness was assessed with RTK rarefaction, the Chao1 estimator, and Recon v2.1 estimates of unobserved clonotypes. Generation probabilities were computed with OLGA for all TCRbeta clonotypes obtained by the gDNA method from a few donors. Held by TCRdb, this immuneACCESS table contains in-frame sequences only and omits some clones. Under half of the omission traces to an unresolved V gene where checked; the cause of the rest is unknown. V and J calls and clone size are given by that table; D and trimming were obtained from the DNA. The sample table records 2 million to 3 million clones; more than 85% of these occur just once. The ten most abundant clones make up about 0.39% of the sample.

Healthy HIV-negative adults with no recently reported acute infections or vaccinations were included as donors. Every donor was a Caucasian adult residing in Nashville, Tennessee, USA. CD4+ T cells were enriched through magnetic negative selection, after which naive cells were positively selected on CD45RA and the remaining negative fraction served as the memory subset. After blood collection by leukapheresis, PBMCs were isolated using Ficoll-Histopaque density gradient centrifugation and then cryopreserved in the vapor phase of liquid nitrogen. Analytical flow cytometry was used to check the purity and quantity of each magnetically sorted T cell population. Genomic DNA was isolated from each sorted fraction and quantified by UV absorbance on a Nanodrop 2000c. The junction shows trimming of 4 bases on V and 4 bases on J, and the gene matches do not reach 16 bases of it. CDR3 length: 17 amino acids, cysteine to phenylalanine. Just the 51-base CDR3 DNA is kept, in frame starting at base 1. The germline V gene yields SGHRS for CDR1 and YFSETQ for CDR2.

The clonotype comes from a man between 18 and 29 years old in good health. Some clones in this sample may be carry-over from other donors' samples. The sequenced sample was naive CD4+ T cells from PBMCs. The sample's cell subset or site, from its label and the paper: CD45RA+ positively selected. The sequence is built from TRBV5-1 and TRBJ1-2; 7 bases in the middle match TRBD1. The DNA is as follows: TGCGCCAGCAGCCTGCCTCCCACAGGGGCTACGGCCTATGGCTACACCTTC. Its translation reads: CASSLPPTGATAYGYTF.